This T cell receptor (beta chain) is drawn from a study of neoadjuvant nivolumab and ipilimumab in lung cancer. In the study overall: The combination arm added day-1 ipilimumab 1 mg/kg to nivolumab 3 mg/kg on days 1, 15, 29. General study points: Pretherapy blood TCR richness correlated positively with resected tumor richness. Resected tumors had greater TCR richness and clonality than uninvolved lung.

The table lists this clone with a few counts. Antigen: not known. Sequencing used immunoSEQ multiplex PCR; TCRdb keeps in-frame clones, though not all of them. The repertoire holds several thousand clones, with 80% to 90% as singletons. Germline V gene data show CDR1 as MNHEY and CDR2 as SMNVEV (reference sequence). The CDR3 has 13 amino acids. Trimming left V 3 bases short and J 1 base short, with 6 bases between. The sample here was normal lung tissue adjacent to the tumor, taken after neoadjuvant nivolumab, alone or with ipilimumab, at or shortly before surgery. The sequence derives from an adult with non-small cell lung cancer. Some clones in this sample may be carry-over from other donors' samples. The J gene is TRBJ1-1, the V gene TRBV27; no firm D call. CDR3 bases: TGTGCCAGCAGTTTGAGAGCGAACACTGAAGCTTTCTTT. As protein: CASSLRANTEAFF.